One sample yielded the 31 T cell receptor beta chains listed below, sequenced in a study of regulatory T cells in long-lasting Graves disease. Stated time point: newly diagnosed GD, antithyroid drugs for less than 3 months. RNA isolated from PBMCs was used to make the TCR library. The authors built TCR beta libraries using iRepertoire HTBI primers and Arm-PCR of CDR3 regions. TCRdb fed the multiplex PCR reads into MiXCR, producing one record per CDR3 protein. The sample shows 350,000 to 500,000 distinct CDR3 sequences, approximately 15% of them seen only once. This sample also belongs to another study, concerning T cells in Graves' hyperthyroidism and ophthalmopathy.

The sequenced sample was peripheral blood mononuclear cells (PBMCs), obtained at new diagnosis, from a patient treated with antithyroid drugs. These receptors all come from a woman aged 45-65 years with Graves disease.

The V gene is TRBV20-1, the J gene TRBJ2-1; 13 bases align to TRBD2. The germline V gene encodes CDR1 DFQATT and CDR2 SNEGSKA (reference sequence). The J segment lost 5 bases and the V segment lost 3 bases, leaving 13 bases of the junction unmatched. The CDR3 totals 18 residues. Written as DNA, the CDR3 is TGCAGTGCTAGGAGGACTAGCGGGAGAGAGGGGGGGGACAATGAGCAGTTCTTC. This translates into CSARRTSGREGGDNEQFF.

This clonotype was seen only a few times. The CDR3 sequence: CASKDYASSGNTIYF. CDR3 nucleotides: TGTGCCAGCAAGGATTACGCCAGCTCTGGAAACACCATATATTTT. The gene calls are TRBV6-1 and TRBJ1-3; D is undetermined. There are 15 residues in the CDR3. CDR1 is MNHNS, CDR2 SASEGT, per germline. V gave up 7 bases and J gave up 0 bases, with 13 bases separating them.

This clonotype was observed a single time. A much larger clone differs from this one at a single base, so this may be a read error. The chain uses TRBV28 and TRBJ1-5; 9 bases fit TRBD1. Germline loops: CDR1 MDHEN, CDR2 SYDVKM. CDR3 length equals 15 residues. The V and J ends lost 4 bases and 6 bases, in that order; junction bases with no gene match: 7. As DNA, the CDR3 is TGTGCCAGCAGTTCCGCCGGGACAGGGACTCAGCCCCAGCATTTT. Translating gives CASSSAGTGTQPQHF.

There are a few counts of this clonotype. The chain employs TRBV19 and TRBJ1-2; D is uncertain. This CDR3 has 16 amino acids. Trimming cost V 7 bases and J 6 bases, with 24 bases left between them. CDR1 LNHDA and CDR2 SQIVND come from the germline V gene (reference sequence). In DNA, the CDR3 is TGTGCCAGTACTCGCCTCTACCTCCGGGTAGAGGATGGCTACACCTTC. This sequence encodes CASTRLYLRVEDGYTF.

The chain uses TRBV9 and TRBJ2-1; D not resolved. CDR1 is SGDLS and CDR2 is YYNGEE in the germline V gene. The CDR3 is 12 residues long. V dropped 4 bases and J dropped 8 bases, with 10 bases sitting between them. CDR3 protein: CASSRGVDEQFF. The CDR3 coding sequence is TGTGCCAGCAGCAGAGGCGTGGATGAGCAGTTCTTC.

The chain links TRBV29-1 to TRBJ2-3; TRBD1 matches 7 bases. There are 12 residues in the CDR3. CDR1 and CDR2 from the germline V gene are SQVTM and ANQGSEA. V dropped 7 bases and J dropped 5; count of bases not matched to a gene: 6. CDR3 DNA: TGCAGCGGACAGGGCGCCGTAGATACGCAGTATTTT. Its protein product is CSGQGAVDTQYF.

The chain couples TRBV6-1 to TRBJ1-5, with TRBD1 identical over 8 bases. CDR1 is MNHNS and CDR2 is SASEGT in the germline V gene. The CDR3 covers 14 residues. Losses at the gene ends were 8 bases for V and 5 bases for J; bases not matched to a gene: 8. The CDR3 DNA is TGTGCCAGCGGGGGAGGACAGGGCTATCAGCCCCAGCATTTT. This gives the protein CASGGGQGYQPQHF.

The chain recombines TRBV18 with TRBJ1-2; D uncertain. CDR3 length: 17 amino acids. Trimming took off 3 bases at V and 3 bases at J, with 20 bases between the two ends. Germline CDR1 reads KGHSH; CDR2 reads LQKENI. CDR3 nucleotides: TGTGCCAGCTCACCCGGAGCAGCAGGCGCCGGGGACTATGGCTACACCTTC. Its translation: CASSPGAAGAGDYGYTF. Variable domain in full (rest from reference TRBV18 and TRBJ1-2): NAGVMQNPRHLVRRRGQEARLRCSPMKGHSHVYWYRQLPEEGLKFMVYLQKENIIDESGMPKERFSAEFPKEGPSILRIQQVVRGDSAAYFCASSPGAAGAGDYGYTFGSGTRLTVV.

The sample holds many counts of this clonotype. This chain joins TRBV20-1 and TRBJ2-7, with 8 bases identical to TRBD2. After removal of 4 bases from V and 0 bases from J, the junction contained 5 bases not matched to a gene. CDR3 length: 14 amino acids. From germline, CDR1 is DFQATT and CDR2 SNEGSKA (reference sequence). The CDR3 sequence: CSAKSGSSSYEQYF. For the CDR3, the DNA is TGCAGTGCTAAAAGCGGGAGTTCCTCCTACGAGCAGTACTTC.

The table lists this clonotype with many counts. The chain uses TRBV5-1 and TRBJ2-1; possible D gene TRBD2, 5 bases. V shed 6 bases and J shed 7 bases, with 20 bases lying between them. Germline V gene data show CDR1 as SGHRS and CDR2 as YFSETQ. The CDR3 contains 15 residues. CDR3 coding DNA: TGCGCCAGCATCCCGAGCGGTGGAATAGGTAATGAGCAGTTCTTC. Translation: CASIPSGGIGNEQFF.

This clonotype was seen at least ten times. The chain employs TRBV27 and TRBJ1-2, with D maybe TRBD1 (5 bases). The CDR3 has 16 residues. The germline V gene encodes CDR1 MNHEY and CDR2 SMNVEV (reference sequence). Trimming removed 5 bases from V and 4 bases from J, with 20 bases in between. CDR3 sequence reads: CASSPLEAGVGYGYTF. The CDR3 nucleotides read TGTGCCAGCAGTCCCCTCGAAGCGGGGGTTGGCTATGGCTACACCTTC.

This clonotype was recorded many times. This chain joins TRBV10-1 and TRBJ2-7, with TRBD2 matching over 9 bases. The CDR3 runs 14 residues. Germline trimming cut 2 bases from V and 6 bases from J; bases unmatched to any gene: 5. Germline V gene data show CDR1 as WNHNN and CDR2 as SYGVQD (reference sequence). The CDR3 region is CASSEGGRATEQYF. The CDR3 bases are TGCGCCAGCAGTGAGGGCGGGAGGGCCACCGAGCAGTACTTC.

Regarding this clonotype: A far larger clone lies a single base away; this is likely a read error. The V call is TRBV19, the J call TRBJ2-5; 10 bases map to TRBD2. The last part of the DNA fits TRBJ2-1 better; the J call may be wrong. The CDR3 loop spans 15 amino acids. Germline V CDR1 and CDR2: LNHDA, SQIVND (reference sequence). CDR3 sequence reads: CASSMAASGGNEQFF. CDR3 in DNA: TGTGCCAGTAGTATGGCGGCTAGCGGGGGTAATGAGCAGTTCTTC.

This clonotype appeared many times. The gene calls are TRBV28 and TRBJ1-5; 9 nucleotides align to TRBD1. The CDR3 contains 14 residues. CDR1 and CDR2 (germline): MDHEN, SYDVKM. V trimming: 5 bases; J trimming: 4 bases; junction bases outside the gene matches: 3. The CDR3 spells CASSQGTGNQPQHF. The CDR3 DNA is TGTGCCAGCAGTCAAGGGACAGGGAATCAGCCCCAGCATTTT.

With regard to this clonotype: This could be a read error, since a much larger clone is one nucleotide away. Since the CDR3 does not end with the conserved phenylalanine or tryptophan, this likely comes from a read error. This chain links TRBV27 with TRBJ2-7; the match to TRBD2 covers 13 bases. Per germline, CDR1 MNHEY and CDR2 SMNVEV (reference sequence). With 5 bases clipped from V and 5 bases from J, the junction kept 3 bases outside the gene matches. The CDR3 is 14 amino acids. This CDR3 is CASSGLAGVDEQYL. In DNA form, the CDR3 reads TGTGCCAGCAGTGGACTAGCGGGAGTTGACGAGCAGTACCTC.

In this sample, this clonotype turned up many times. The gene calls are TRBV18 and TRBJ1-1, with TRBD1 matching 7 bases. CDR3 size: 14 residues. The ends lost 6 bases at V and 0 bases at J; junction bases unmatched: 4. The germline gives CDR1 KGHSH, CDR2 LQKENI. The CDR3 nucleotides are TGTGCCAGCTCGTCGGACAGGATGAACACTGAAGCTTTCTTT. Amino acid sequence: CASSSDRMNTEAFF.

V and J are TRBV18 and TRBJ2-2; D perhaps matches TRBD1 (5 bases). V lost 1 base and J 2 bases, leaving 11 bases between the germline ends. Germline V gene lookup returns CDR1 KGHSH and CDR2 LQKENI. CDR3 size: 16 residues. This CDR3 is CASSPRVRENTGELFF. CDR3 bases: TGTGCCAGCTCACCACGGGTCAGGGAAAACACCGGGGAGCTGTTTTTT.

The table lists this clonotype with a few counts. The genes are TRBV6-1 and TRBJ1-5, with D maybe TRBD1 (5 bases). Per germline, CDR1 MNHNS and CDR2 SASEGT. Between the trimmed V and J ends, which lost 2 bases and 1 base, there was a span of 12 bases. The CDR3 is 16 residues long. CDR3 DNA sequence: TGTGCCAGCAGTGAATCGCAGGGTATAAGCAATCAGCCCCAGCATTTT. Its protein product is CASSESQGISNQPQHF.

The chain joins TRBV7-2 to TRBJ2-1; 9 positions agree with TRBD2. The J segment lost 3 bases and the V segment lost 5 bases, leaving 14 bases of the junction unmatched. This CDR3 comprises 18 residues. CDR1 is SGHTA, CDR2 FQGNSA, per germline. The CDR3 region is CASSAPHIAGALYNEQFF. The CDR3 nucleotides are TGTGCCAGCAGCGCGCCCCACATAGCGGGAGCACTCTACAATGAGCAGTTCTTC.

A single count supports this clonotype. The V and J genes are TRBV11-2 and TRBJ1-1; no definite D call. In germline, CDR1 is SGHAT, CDR2 FQNNGV. Trimming shortened V by 9 bases and J by 3 bases, and 5 bases separated the two germline ends. The CDR3 is 10 amino acids. This chain's CDR3 is CASRDTEAFF. The CDR3 nucleotides read TGTGCCAGTCGGGACACTGAAGCTTTCTTT.

This clonotype has more than one count but fewer than ten. This chain connects TRBV10-1 to TRBJ1-2, with no clear D. The CDR3 contains 13 residues. With 6 bases removed from V and 7 bases from J, the gap between germline ends came to 15 bases. Per germline, CDR1 WNHNN and CDR2 SYGVQD (reference sequence). The chain's CDR3 is CASSDSSGFGYTF. The CDR3 DNA is TGCGCCAGCAGCGATTCCAGCGGGTTTGGCTACACCTTC.

This clonotype has at least ten counts. V is TRBV6-1 and J is TRBJ1-4; no reliable D call. From germline, CDR1 is MNHNS and CDR2 SASEGT. The CDR3 is made up of 13 amino acids. Deletions cut 6 bases from V and 4 bases from J, with 9 bases between. CDR3 nucleotide sequence: TGTGCCAGCAGGACGGGGAATAATGAAAAACTGTTTTTT. Translating gives CASRTGNNEKLFF.

There are many counts of this clonotype. The chain couples TRBV28 to TRBJ2-1, with a possible D match to TRBD2 (5 bases). Germline V gene data show CDR1 as MDHEN and CDR2 as SYDVKM. The CDR3 extends over 16 amino acids. Between the trimmed V and J ends, which lost 4 bases and 8 bases, there was a span of 21 bases. In DNA, the CDR3 is TGTGCCAGCAGTTCATCAAGTTCGGGATCCTGGGATGAGCAGTTCTTC. Translated: CASSSSSSGSWDEQFF.

This clonotype has a count of ten or more. The V gene is TRBV28, the J gene TRBJ2-1; TRBD2 might be the D (6 bases). Germline assignment: CDR1 MDHEN and CDR2 SYDVKM. The CDR3 is made up of 14 amino acids. V lost 7 bases and J lost 2, with 12 bases in between. The CDR3 nucleotides are TGTGCCAGCAATAGGAGGGGCACCTACAATGAGCAGTTCTTC. Translated: CASNRRGTYNEQFF.

This clonotype was observed a few times. A read error may explain this, as a much larger clone is one base away. This rearrangement joins TRBV2 to TRBJ2-1, with TRBD2 matching 9 bases. This CDR3 comprises 14 residues. Per germline, CDR1 SNHLY and CDR2 FYNNEI. The CDR3 reads CASSRTSDYNGQFF. For the CDR3, the DNA is TGTGCCAGCAGTCGGACTAGCGACTACAATGGGCAGTTCTTC.

This clonotype came up many times. The CDR3 coding sequence is TGTGCCAGCAGCGCAGACCAGAACACTGAAGCTTTCTTT. This gives the protein CASSADQNTEAFF. The chain carries TRBV7-8 and TRBJ1-1; D not certain. CDR1 is SGHVS, CDR2 FQNEAQ, per germline. With 5 bases removed from V and 1 base from J, the gap between germline ends came to 8 bases. The CDR3 has 13 residues.

The DNA of the CDR3 is TGTGCCAGCAGCCAAGATCTTTTTGAAACCGGGGAGCTGTTTTTT. The encoded protein is CASSQDLFETGELFF. V and J are TRBV3-1 and TRBJ2-2; D is ambiguous. Trimming took off 0 bases at V and 5 bases at J, with 10 bases between the two ends. The germline CDR1 and CDR2 sequences are LGHDT and YNNKEL (reference sequence). The CDR3 totals 15 residues.

This clonotype has more than one count but fewer than ten. The genes are TRBV27 and TRBJ2-2; perhaps TRBD2 as D (6 bases). Germline-derived CDR1 and CDR2 are MNHEY and SMNVEV (reference sequence). This CDR3 has 14 amino acids. V was cut by 5 bases and J by 5 bases, with 12 bases left in between. The CDR3 coding sequence is TGTGCCAGCAGTGTGACTCTAGCGACCGGGGAGCTGTTTTTT. It yields the protein CASSVTLATGELFF.

This sequence joins TRBV3-1 and TRBJ2-5; the match to TRBD2 covers 9 bases. V lost 5 bases and J lost 2; bases outside the gene matches: 12. The CDR3 extends over 17 amino acids. Germline CDR1 and CDR2: LGHDT and YNNKEL (reference sequence). The CDR3 region has the DNA TGTGCCAGCAGCTCCTCAACGTTAGCGGGGGCTCAAGAGACCCAGTACTTC. This codes for CASSSSTLAGAQETQYF.

This rearrangement joins TRBV18 to TRBJ1-3; no reliable D call. Germline values: CDR1 KGHSH, CDR2 LQKENI. The CDR3 extends over 15 amino acids. Trimming took off 3 bases at V and 4 bases at J, with 13 bases between the two ends. CDR3 sequence reads: CASSPVSGIGNTIYF. CDR3 in DNA: TGTGCCAGCTCACCGGTCTCGGGCATAGGAAACACCATATATTTT.

This clonotype has ten or more counts. J is TRBJ2-1 and V is TRBV3-1; a weak D match, TRBD2 (5 bases). Trimming shortened V by 2 bases and J by 2 bases, and 10 bases separated the two germline ends. Germline CDR1 is LGHDT and CDR2 is YNNKEL (reference sequence). The CDR3 sequence is 15 residues long. CDR3 amino acids: CASSQLRRTYNEQFF. For the CDR3, the DNA is TGTGCCAGCAGCCAACTGCGGAGGACCTACAATGAGCAGTTCTTC.